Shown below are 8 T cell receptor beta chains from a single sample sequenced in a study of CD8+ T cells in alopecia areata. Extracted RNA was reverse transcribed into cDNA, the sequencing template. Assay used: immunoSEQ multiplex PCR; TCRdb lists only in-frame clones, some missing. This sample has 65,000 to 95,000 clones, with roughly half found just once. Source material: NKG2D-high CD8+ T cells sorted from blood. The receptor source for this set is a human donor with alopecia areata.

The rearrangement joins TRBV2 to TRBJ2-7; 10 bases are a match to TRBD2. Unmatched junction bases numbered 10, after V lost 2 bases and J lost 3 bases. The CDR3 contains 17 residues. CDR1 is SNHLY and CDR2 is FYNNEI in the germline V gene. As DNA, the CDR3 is TGTGCCAGCAGTGAAATGGCTAGCGGGGGACGAAACTACGAGCAGTACTTC. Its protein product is CASSEMASGGRNYEQYF.

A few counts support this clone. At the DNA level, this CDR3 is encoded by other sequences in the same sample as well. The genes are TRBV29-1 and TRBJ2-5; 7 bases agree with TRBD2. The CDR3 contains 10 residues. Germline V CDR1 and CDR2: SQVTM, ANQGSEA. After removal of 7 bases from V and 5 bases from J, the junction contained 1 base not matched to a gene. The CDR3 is CSAGGETQYF. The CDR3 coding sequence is TGCAGCGCCGGGGGGGAGACCCAGTACTTC.

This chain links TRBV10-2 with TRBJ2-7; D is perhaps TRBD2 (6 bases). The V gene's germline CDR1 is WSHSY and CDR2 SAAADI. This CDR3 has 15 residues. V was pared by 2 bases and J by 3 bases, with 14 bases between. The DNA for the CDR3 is TGCGCCAGCAGTGAGATAACCGGGAGCCTCTACGAGCAGTACTTC. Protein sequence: CASSEITGSLYEQYF.

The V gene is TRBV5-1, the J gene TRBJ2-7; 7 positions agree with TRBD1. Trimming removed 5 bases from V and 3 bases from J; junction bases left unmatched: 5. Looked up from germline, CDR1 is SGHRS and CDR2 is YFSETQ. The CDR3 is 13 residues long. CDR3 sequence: CASRLTGSYEQYF. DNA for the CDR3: TGCGCCAGCAGACTGACAGGGAGCTACGAGCAGTACTTC.

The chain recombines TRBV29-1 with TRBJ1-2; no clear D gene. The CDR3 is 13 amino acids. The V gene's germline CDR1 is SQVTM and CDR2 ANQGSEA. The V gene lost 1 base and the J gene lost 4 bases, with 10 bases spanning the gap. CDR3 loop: CSVEAPGSYGYTF. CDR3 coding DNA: TGCAGCGTTGAAGCCCCGGGCTCCTATGGCTACACCTTC. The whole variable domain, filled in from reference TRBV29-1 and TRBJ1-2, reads SAVISQKPSRDICQRGTSLTIQCQVDSQVTMMFWYRQQPGQSLTLIATANQGSEATYESGFVIDKFPISRPNLTFSTLTVSNMSPEDSSIYLCSVEAPGSYGYTFGSGTRLTVV.

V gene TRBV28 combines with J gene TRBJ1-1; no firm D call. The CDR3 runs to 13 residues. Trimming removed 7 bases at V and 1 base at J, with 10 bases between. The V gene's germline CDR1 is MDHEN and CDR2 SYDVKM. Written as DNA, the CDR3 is TGTGCCAGCACCCAGGTAGGGAACACTGAAGCTTTCTTT. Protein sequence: CASTQVGNTEAFF.

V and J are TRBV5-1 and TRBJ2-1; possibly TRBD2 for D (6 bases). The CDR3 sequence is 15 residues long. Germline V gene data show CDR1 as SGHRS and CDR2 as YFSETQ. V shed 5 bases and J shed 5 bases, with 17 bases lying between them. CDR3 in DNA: TGCGCCAGCAGTCGGGGGACCGATCAAAACAATGAGCAGTTCTTC. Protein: CASSRGTDQNNEQFF.

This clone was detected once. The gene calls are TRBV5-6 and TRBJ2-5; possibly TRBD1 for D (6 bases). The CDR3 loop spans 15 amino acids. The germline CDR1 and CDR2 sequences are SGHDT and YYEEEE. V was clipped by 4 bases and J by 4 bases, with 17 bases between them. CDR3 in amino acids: CASSRRSRGVETQYF. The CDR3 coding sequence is TGTGCCAGCAGCCGCAGGAGCAGGGGAGTAGAGACCCAGTACTTC.